Sequencing of this T cell receptor beta chain was carried out in a study of blood T cell repertoires in COVID-19. CDR1 and CDR2 (germline): MDHEN, SYDVKM. The CDR3 totals 14 residues. V lost 2 bases, J lost 5 bases, and 13 bases lay in between. Here immunoSEQ multiplex PCR was the method, and the copy in TCRdb shows in-frame clones only, minus some. The data show 75,000 to 100,000 clones, with about 83% seen just once and about 31% held by the top ten. The receptor was isolated from a woman older than 75 with acute or convalescent COVID-19. V usage is TRBV28 and J usage is TRBJ2-7; unclear D gene. Source material: peripheral blood. CDR3 region: CASSLDGQKDEQYF. The CDR3 nucleotides read TGTGCCAGCAGTTTAGATGGGCAGAAGGACGAGCAGTACTTC. The full variable domain, completed using reference TRBV28 and TRBJ2-7, is DVKVTQSSRYLVKRTGEKVFLECVQDMDHENMFWYRQDPGLGLRLIYFSYDVKMKEKGDIPEGYSVSREKKERFSLILESASTNQTSMYLCASSLDGQKDEQYFGPGTRLTVT.